Presented here are 20 T cell receptor beta chains from one specimen sequenced in a study of cytomegalovirus exposure and HLA in healthy donors. The PCR had 60 Vbeta and 13 Jbeta primers. Some clones are missing from TCRdb's copy, which holds only in-frame ones; the method was immunoSEQ multiplex PCR. The sample lists 140,000 to 150,000 clones; around 75% were seen once. Sequenced material: PBMCs. These receptors all stem from a man aged 25-45 years in good health and CMV-seronegative.

This clone showed up just once. The chain links TRBV7-9 to TRBJ2-7; 7 nucleotides line up with TRBD1. Germline assignment: CDR1 SEHNR and CDR2 FQNEAQ (reference sequence). V dropped 5 bases and J dropped 5; count of bases not matched to a gene: 3. This CDR3 contains 12 residues. The CDR3 is CASSRDRDEQYF. The CDR3, as DNA: TGTGCCAGCAGCCGGGACAGAGACGAGCAGTACTTC.

This chain uses TRBV15 with TRBJ2-1; tentatively, D is TRBD2 (6 bases). Germline assignment: CDR1 LNHNV and CDR2 YYDKDF (reference sequence). V lost 3 bases and J lost 8, with 17 bases in between. This CDR3 has 15 residues. CDR3 in amino acids: CATSRSGTGGDEQFF. DNA of the CDR3: TGTGCCACCAGCAGGTCCGGGACTGGCGGGGATGAGCAGTTCTTC.

The chain links TRBV5-8 to TRBJ1-2; possible D gene TRBD1, 6 bases. The germline gives CDR1 SGHTS, CDR2 YDEGEE. The V end lost 1 base, the J end lost 4 bases, and 14 bases lay between the germline ends. The CDR3 totals 15 residues. CDR3 protein: CASSLRGGSGYGYTF. The CDR3, as DNA: TGTGCCAGCAGCTTGAGGGGGGGATCGGGCTATGGCTACACCTTC.

This clone was counted between two and nine times. The chain joins TRBV9 to TRBJ1-4, with a possible D match to TRBD1 (6 bases). The CDR3 runs to 17 residues. V lost 0 bases and J lost 8, with 20 bases in between. Germline CDR1 is SGDLS and CDR2 is YYNGEE. CDR3 residues: CASSVGPGGGTEEKLFF. CDR3 DNA: TGTGCCAGCAGCGTAGGACCCGGTGGGGGCACGGAGGAAAAACTGTTTTTT.

The chain carries TRBV18 and TRBJ1-4; the match to TRBD1 covers 8 bases. Germline CDR1 reads KGHSH; CDR2 reads LQKENI. Unmatched junction bases numbered 16, after V lost 5 bases and J lost 8 bases. This CDR3 has 17 residues. The DNA of the CDR3 is TGTGCCAGCTCAGCGCTGCAGGGGGCGCAGGGGATGGAAAAACTGTTTTTT. Encoded protein: CASSALQGAQGMEKLFF.

This chain uses TRBV19 with TRBJ2-1, with 12 bases fitting TRBD2. CDR1 is LNHDA, CDR2 SQIVND, per germline (reference sequence). CDR3 length: 15 residues. Unmatched junction bases numbered 7, after V lost 6 bases and J lost 7 bases. The CDR3 nucleotides read TGTGCCAGTAGCGTAGGACTAGCGGGAAGGAATGAGCAGTTCTTC. Its translation is CASSVGLAGRNEQFF.

This chain joins TRBV27 and TRBJ2-2; maybe TRBD2 (5 bases). Germline V gene lookup returns CDR1 MNHEY and CDR2 SMNVEV (reference sequence). The CDR3 consists of 16 residues. V lost 1 base to trimming and J lost 2 bases, with 11 bases between them. CDR3 sequence (DNA): TGTGCCAGCAGTTTATTCGGCGGGTCTAACACCGGGGAGCTGTTTTTT. Translating it yields CASSLFGGSNTGELFF.

CDR3 coding DNA: TGTGCCAGCAGTTGGAGCGGGGGGGAGGGGACCCAGTACTTC. Amino acids: CASSWSGGEGTQYF. The genes are TRBV6-5 and TRBJ2-5, with 10 nucleotides matching TRBD2. The CDR3 is made up of 14 amino acids. The germline V gene has CDR1 MNHEY and CDR2 SVGAGI. V lost 4 bases to trimming and J lost 7 bases; unmatched junction nucleotides: 6.

This chain uses TRBV6-1 with TRBJ1-5; TRBD1 is a possible D gene (6 bases). The germline gives CDR1 MNHNS, CDR2 SASEGT. This CDR3 is 13 amino acids long. Trimming removed 5 bases at V and 7 bases at J, with 12 bases between. The CDR3 DNA sequence: TGTGCCAGCAGTCAACAGGGTGGCCAGCCCCAGCATTTT. Amino acids: CASSQQGGQPQHF.

The CDR3 DNA is TGTGCCAGCAGGGCACTAGCGGGGGGGCCGAAAGTTGAGACCCAGTACTTC. It yields the protein CASRALAGGPKVETQYF. The chain joins TRBV2 to TRBJ2-5; 13 nucleotides agree with TRBD2. The CDR3 is made up of 17 amino acids. CDR1 SNHLY and CDR2 FYNNEI come from the germline V gene. After removal of 6 bases from V and 5 bases from J, the junction contained 12 bases not matched to a gene.

This chain links TRBV5-1 with TRBJ2-5, with D unresolved. The end of the DNA aligns better with TRBJ2-7, so the J call may be wrong. This CDR3 spans 15 amino acids. Germline CDR1 reads SGHRS; CDR2 reads YFSETQ. The CDR3 region is CASSYSGDSAYEQYF. The CDR3 DNA is TGCGCCAGCAGCTATTCCGGAGACTCAGCTTACGAGCAGTACTTC.

This chain links TRBV19 with TRBJ2-7; 8 bases match TRBD1. With V trimmed by 4 bases and J by 1 base, 12 bases remained unmatched. CDR1 is LNHDA and CDR2 is SQIVND in the germline V gene (reference sequence). CDR3 length: 17 amino acids. The CDR3 protein is CASSTPSRTGRSYEQYF. For the CDR3, the DNA is TGTGCCAGTAGTACACCGTCACGGACAGGGAGGTCCTACGAGCAGTACTTC.

The CDR3 is CASSEGQLGQYF. The CDR3 DNA reads as TGCGCCAGCAGTGAGGGACAGCTCGGGCAGTACTTC. The chain couples TRBV10-1 to TRBJ2-7; tentatively, D is TRBD1 (6 bases). Germline lookup yields CDR1 WNHNN and CDR2 SYGVQD (reference sequence). The CDR3 extends over 12 amino acids. The ends were cut back, 2 bases at V and 9 bases at J, with 11 bases in the middle.

This chain joins TRBV19 and TRBJ2-1; 8 nucleotides line up with TRBD1. The germline V gene encodes CDR1 LNHDA and CDR2 SQIVND (reference sequence). The CDR3 extends over 14 amino acids. V shed 8 bases, J shed 2 bases, and the junction held 5 bases outside the gene matches. The CDR3 region has the DNA TGTGCCAGTCGTCCGGGACAGGCCTACAATGAGCAGTTCTTC. Protein: CASRPGQAYNEQFF.

The rearrangement joins TRBV6-5 to TRBJ2-4; D is perhaps TRBD2 (5 bases). Between the trimmed V and J ends, which lost 6 bases and 1 base, there was a span of 13 bases. Looked up from germline, CDR1 is MNHEY and CDR2 is SVGAGI. This CDR3 has 15 amino acids. The CDR3 region has the DNA TGTGCCAGCAGCACACAAGGGAGTGCCAAAAACATTCAGTACTTC. Its protein is CASSTQGSAKNIQYF.

The J gene is TRBJ2-7, the V gene TRBV27, with 10 bases that match TRBD1. Per germline, CDR1 MNHEY and CDR2 SMNVEV (reference sequence). CDR3 length equals 14 residues. V lost 5 bases and J lost 3; bases outside the gene matches: 4. CDR3 residues: CASSPRDRGYEQYF. The CDR3 region has the DNA TGTGCCAGCAGTCCCCGGGACAGGGGCTACGAGCAGTACTTC.

This chain links TRBV6-5 with TRBJ2-5; 14 bases are shared with TRBD2. The CDR3 loop spans 16 amino acids. J was trimmed by 7 bases and V by 2 bases; bases with no gene match: 6. In germline, CDR1 is MNHEY, CDR2 SVGAGI. The CDR3 bases are TGTGCCAGCAGTTACGGACTAGCGGGGGGCTCAGGGACCCAGTACTTC. Its protein is CASSYGLAGGSGTQYF.

The V and J genes are TRBV11-2 and TRBJ2-1; 13 positions agree with TRBD2. In germline, CDR1 is SGHAT, CDR2 FQNNGV. CDR3 length equals 16 residues. J was trimmed by 10 bases and V by 4 bases; bases with no gene match: 10. In DNA form, the CDR3 reads TGTGCCAGCAGCTCCCCGGGACTAGCGGGGTCCGGGGAGCAGTTCTTC. Translated, it gives CASSSPGLAGSGEQFF.

CDR3 sequence: CASSPHGRDEAFF. CDR3 bases: TGTGCCAGCAGCCCTCACGGGAGAGACGAAGCTTTCTTT. The genes are TRBV7-6 and TRBJ1-1; D call uncertain. Trimming stripped 5 bases from V and 8 bases from J, with 15 bases between. CDR3 length: 13 amino acids. The germline V gene encodes CDR1 SGHVS and CDR2 FNYEAQ. The full variable domain, completed using reference TRBV7-6 and TRBJ1-1, is GAGVSQSPRYKVTKRGQDVALRCDPISGHVSLYWYRQALGQGPEFLTYFNYEAQQDKSGLPNDRFSAERPEGSISTLTIQRTEQRDSAMYRCASSPHGRDEAFFGQGTRLTVV.

The chain links TRBV5-1 to TRBJ2-3, with D possibly being TRBD2 (5 bases). V was trimmed by 0 bases and J by 5 bases, leaving 13 bases between them. Germline loops: CDR1 SGHRS, CDR2 YFSETQ. CDR3 length: 15 residues. The CDR3 DNA reads as TGCGCCAGCAGCTTGGTAGCGCCGGAGGAAGATACGCAGTATTTT. Its translation is CASSLVAPEEDTQYF.